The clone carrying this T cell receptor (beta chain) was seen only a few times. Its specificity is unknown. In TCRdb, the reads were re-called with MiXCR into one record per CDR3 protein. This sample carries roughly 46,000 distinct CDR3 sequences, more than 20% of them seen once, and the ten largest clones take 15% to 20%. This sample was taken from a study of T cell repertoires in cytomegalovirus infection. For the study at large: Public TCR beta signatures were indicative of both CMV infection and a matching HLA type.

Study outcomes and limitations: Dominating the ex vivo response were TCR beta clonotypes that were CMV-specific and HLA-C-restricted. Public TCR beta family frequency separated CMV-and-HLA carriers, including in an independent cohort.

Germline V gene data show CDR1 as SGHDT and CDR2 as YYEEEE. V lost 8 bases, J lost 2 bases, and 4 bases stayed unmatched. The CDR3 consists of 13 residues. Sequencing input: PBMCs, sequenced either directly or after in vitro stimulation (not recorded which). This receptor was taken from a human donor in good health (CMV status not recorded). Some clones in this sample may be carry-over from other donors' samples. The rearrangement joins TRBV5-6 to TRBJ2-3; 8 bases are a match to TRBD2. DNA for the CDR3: TGTGCCAGTTCGCGGGAGGACACAGATACGCAGTATTTT. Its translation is CASSREDTDTQYF.